This T cell receptor beta chain was identified during a study of blood T cell repertoires in COVID-19. Study-level background: The analysed material was cDNA or gDNA that came from T cells, B-cell-depleted T cells, or PBMCs.

The V gene end was trimmed by 5 bases and the J gene end by 5 bases; junction bases not matched to a gene: 16. This CDR3 is 17 amino acids long. Per germline, CDR1 MNHNY and CDR2 SVGAGI (reference sequence). In the authors' workflow: Nucleated cell counts were estimated from reference gene primer amplification. Repertoires were generated with immunoSEQ multiplex PCR, while TCRdb's copy carries only in-frame clones and drops some. D and trimming were read from the DNA, whereas the V and J calls and clone size are those reported in that table. Found here are 200,000 or so clones, roughly nine tenths of them singletons; the top ten hold around 1.9%.

The source material was peripheral blood. The J gene is TRBJ2-5, the V gene TRBV6-6, with 8 positions matching TRBD2. The source of this sequence is a man between 65 and 85 years old with active or convalescent COVID-19. Here the CDR3 DNA reads TGTGCCAGCAGTCTCTCTGTCGGGGGGGCCTGGCGGGAGACCCAGTACTTC. This sequence encodes CASSLSVGGAWRETQYF.